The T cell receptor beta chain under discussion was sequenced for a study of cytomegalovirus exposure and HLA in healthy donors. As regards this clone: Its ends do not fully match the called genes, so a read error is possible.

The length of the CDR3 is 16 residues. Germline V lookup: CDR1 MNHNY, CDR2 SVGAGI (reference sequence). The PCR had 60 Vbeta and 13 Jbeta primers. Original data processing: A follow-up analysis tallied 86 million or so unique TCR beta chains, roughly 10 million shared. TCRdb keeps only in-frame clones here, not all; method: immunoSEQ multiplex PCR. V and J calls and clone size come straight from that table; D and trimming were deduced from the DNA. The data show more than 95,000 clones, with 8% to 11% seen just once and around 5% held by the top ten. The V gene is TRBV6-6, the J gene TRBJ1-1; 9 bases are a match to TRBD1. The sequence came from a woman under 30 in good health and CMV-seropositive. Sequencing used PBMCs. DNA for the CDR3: TGTGCCAGCAGTACTCCGCCGCCGGGGAACAGGGGGCATGCGATCTTT. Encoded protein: CASSTPPPGNRGHAIF.